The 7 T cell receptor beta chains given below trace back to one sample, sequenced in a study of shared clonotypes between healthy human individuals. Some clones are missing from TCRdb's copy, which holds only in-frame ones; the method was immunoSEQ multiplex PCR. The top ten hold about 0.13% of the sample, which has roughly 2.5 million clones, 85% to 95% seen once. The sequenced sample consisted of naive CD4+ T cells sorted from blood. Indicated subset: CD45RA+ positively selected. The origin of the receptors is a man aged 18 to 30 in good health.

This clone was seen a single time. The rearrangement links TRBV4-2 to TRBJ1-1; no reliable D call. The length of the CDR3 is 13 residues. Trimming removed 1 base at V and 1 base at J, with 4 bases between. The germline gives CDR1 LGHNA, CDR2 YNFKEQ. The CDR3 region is CASSQGGNTEAFF. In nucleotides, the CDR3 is TGTGCCAGCAGCCAAGGAGGGAACACTGAAGCTTTCTTT.

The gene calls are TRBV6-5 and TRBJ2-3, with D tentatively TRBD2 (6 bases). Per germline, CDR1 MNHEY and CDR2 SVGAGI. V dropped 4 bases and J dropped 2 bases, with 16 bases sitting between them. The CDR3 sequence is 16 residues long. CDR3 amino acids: CASSSVRDFNTDTQYF. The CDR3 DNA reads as TGTGCCAGCAGTTCGGTCCGGGACTTCAACACAGATACGCAGTATTTT.

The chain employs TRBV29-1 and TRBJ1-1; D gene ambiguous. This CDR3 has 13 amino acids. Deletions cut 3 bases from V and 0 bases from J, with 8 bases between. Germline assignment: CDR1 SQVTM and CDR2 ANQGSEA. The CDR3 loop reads CSVERMMNTEAFF. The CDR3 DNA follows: TGCAGCGTTGAGCGGATGATGAACACTGAAGCTTTCTTT.

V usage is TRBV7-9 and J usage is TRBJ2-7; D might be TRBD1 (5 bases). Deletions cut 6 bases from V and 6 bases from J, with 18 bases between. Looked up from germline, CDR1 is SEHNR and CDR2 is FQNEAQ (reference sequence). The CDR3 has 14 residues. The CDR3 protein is CASSSQEQVLEQYF. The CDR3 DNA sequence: TGTGCCAGCAGTTCACAGGAGCAGGTGCTCGAGCAGTACTTC.

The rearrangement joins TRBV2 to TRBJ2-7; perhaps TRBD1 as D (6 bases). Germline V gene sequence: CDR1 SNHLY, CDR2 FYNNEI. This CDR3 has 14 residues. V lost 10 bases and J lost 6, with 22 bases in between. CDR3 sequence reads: CAIQRLQGRAEQYF. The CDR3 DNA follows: TGTGCCATCCAGCGGCTGCAGGGGCGGGCCGAGCAGTACTTC.

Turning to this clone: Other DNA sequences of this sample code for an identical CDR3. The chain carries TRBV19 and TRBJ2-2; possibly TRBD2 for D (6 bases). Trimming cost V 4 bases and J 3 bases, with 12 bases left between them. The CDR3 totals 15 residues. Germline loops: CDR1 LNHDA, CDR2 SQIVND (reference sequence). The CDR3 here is CASSTGTGYTGELFF. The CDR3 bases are TGTGCCAGTAGTACAGGGACTGGGTACACCGGGGAGCTGTTTTTT.

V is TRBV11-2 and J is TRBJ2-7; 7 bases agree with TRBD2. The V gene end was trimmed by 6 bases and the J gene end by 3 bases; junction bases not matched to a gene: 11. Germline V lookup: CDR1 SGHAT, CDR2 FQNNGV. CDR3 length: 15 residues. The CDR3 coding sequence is TGTGCCAGCAGGAGTCTAGCGGAAAGACGCTACGAGCAGTACTTC. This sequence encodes CASRSLAERRYEQYF.